Below, one T cell receptor (beta chain) is given with its context. Other DNA sequences in this sample translate to the same CDR3. The data derive from a study of cytomegalovirus exposure and HLA in healthy donors. Germline CDR1 SGHNT, CDR2 YENEEA. V shed 0 bases and J 3 bases; nucleotides not matched to a gene: 2. The CDR3 length is 15 residues. This PCR relied on a set of 60 Vbeta primers and 13 Jbeta primers. TCRdb's copy holds only in-frame clones and misses some; the assay was immunoSEQ multiplex PCR. The sample contains 90,000 to 150,000 clones, roughly 65% of which appear only once. This sequence was found in a middle-aged man in good health and CMV-seropositive. The source material was PBMCs. J is TRBJ2-7 and V is TRBV11-3, with 10 bases fitting TRBD1. The CDR3 DNA reads as TGTGCCAGCAGCTTAGATGGACAGGGGGGCTACGAGCAGTACTTC. It encodes CASSLDGQGGYEQYF.